This T cell receptor beta chain was captured in a study of shared clonotypes between healthy human individuals. Study-level information: For every donor, three CD4 naive, three CD4 memory, two CD8 naive and one CD8 memory plates were used. Study-level points and caveats: What limited the represented genetic and exposure-history diversity was the small number of donors. All-four-donor shared clonotypes had higher generation probabilities than non-shared clonotypes did.

CDR1 and CDR2 from the germline V gene are MNHEY and SMNVEV (reference sequence). CDR3 length equals 14 residues. V shed 4 bases and J shed 4 bases, with 12 bases lying between them. Sequenced by immunoSEQ multiplex PCR; TCRdb stores in-frame clones only, minus some. Of 2 million or so clones in the sample, about 95% were seen once. CD45RO-negative, CCR7-positively selected cells formed the naive CD8 fraction, excluding terminally differentiated effector memory CD45RA+ cells. Only Caucasian adults living in Nashville, Tennessee made up the donor group. With regard to this clone: Its specificity is not known.

The sequence came from a man aged 18 to 29 in good health. The source material was naive CD8+ T cells sorted from blood. The chain joins TRBV27 to TRBJ2-3; possibly TRBD2 for D (6 bases). The CDR3 region has the DNA TGTGCCAGCAGTTCGGGGCCGGGGGCAGATACGCAGTATTTT. Translation: CASSSGPGADTQYF.